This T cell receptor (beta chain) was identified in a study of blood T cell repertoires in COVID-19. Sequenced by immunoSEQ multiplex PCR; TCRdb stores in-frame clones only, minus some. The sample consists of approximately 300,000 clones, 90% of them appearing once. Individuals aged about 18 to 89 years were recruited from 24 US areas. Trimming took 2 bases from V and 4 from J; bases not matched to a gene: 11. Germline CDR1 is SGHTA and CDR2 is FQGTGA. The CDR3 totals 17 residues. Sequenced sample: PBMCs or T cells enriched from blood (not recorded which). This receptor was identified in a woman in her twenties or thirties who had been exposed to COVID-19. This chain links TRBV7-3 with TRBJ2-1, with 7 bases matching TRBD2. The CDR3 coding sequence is TGTGCCAGCAGCTTATTGGTACGAGCGGGGATTTACAATGAGCAGTTCTTC. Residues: CASSLLVRAGIYNEQFF. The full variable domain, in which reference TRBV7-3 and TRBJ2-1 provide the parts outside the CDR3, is GAGVSQTPSNKVTEKGKYVELRCDPISGHTALYWYRQSLGQGPEFLIYFQGTGAADDSGLPNDRFFAVRPEGSVSTLKIQRTERGDSAVYLCASSLLVRAGIYNEQFFGPGTRLTVL.